This T cell receptor (beta chain) came from a study of T cell responses to AZD1222 COVID-19 vaccine. Study-level results: Baseline seropositives among AZD1222 recipients totaled only 5 to 7. Clonal diversity was possibly underestimated, and the donors were mostly white British, with more females.

Germline V gene data show CDR1 as SGHAT and CDR2 as FQNNGV. CDR3 length: 14 amino acids. The V end lost 4 bases, the J end lost 5 bases, and 15 bases lay between the germline ends. Libraries were prepared by immunoSEQ multiplex PCR; TCRdb keeps only in-frame clonotypes and omits some of them. The data show approximately 120,000 clones, with approximately 91% seen just once and roughly 13% held by the top ten. About this clone: No antigen is known for it.

The material was peripheral blood, obtained on day 0 of MenACWY control vaccination. The chain couples TRBV11-2 to TRBJ2-7, with D perhaps matching TRBD2 (6 bases). This TCR derives from an adult in good health. The CDR3 DNA reads as TGTGCCAGCAGCTCTTACGGGAGCCTCAACGAGCAGTACTTC. As protein: CASSSYGSLNEQYF. Complete variable domain (other parts from reference TRBV11-2 and TRBJ2-7): EAGVAQSPRYKIIEKRQSVAFWCNPISGHATLYWYQQILGQGPKLLIQFQNNGVVDDSQLPKDRFSAERLKGVDSTLKIQPAKLEDSAVYLCASSSYGSLNEQYFGPGTRLTVT.